The clone carrying this T cell receptor beta chain was counted many times. Its target is unknown. Amplified TCR beta CDR3 regions came from RNA transcripts. Carried out on the TCR CDR3, a first-round RT-PCR used the HTBI primer set. TCRdb analysed the multiplex PCR reads with MiXCR anew, one entry per CDR3 protein. The sample includes around 300,000 distinct CDR3 sequences, roughly 19% of them seen just once. V shed 1 base and J shed 0 bases, with 7 bases lying between them. The V gene's germline CDR1 is KGHSH and CDR2 LQKENI. The CDR3 is 14 residues long. These data are taken from a study of T cells in Graves' hyperthyroidism and ophthalmopathy. Turning to the study itself: Peripheral blood sampling occurred at initial diagnosis, before any treatment.

Any patient presenting with uncontrolled infection, other autoimmune disease, pregnancy or lactation was left out. Each 10 ml fresh peripheral blood draw supplied the PBMCs. Findings of the study overall: Most clonotypes that expanded in the thyroid above 0.001 also showed up in blood.

The specimen sequenced was blood. This chain links TRBV18 with TRBJ2-7; D is ambiguous. The sequence was collected from a man between 45 and 60 years old with Graves' ophthalmopathy. For the CDR3, the DNA is TGTGCCAGCTCACCACGCAGTGGCTCCTACGAGCAGTACTTC. Protein: CASSPRSGSYEQYF.